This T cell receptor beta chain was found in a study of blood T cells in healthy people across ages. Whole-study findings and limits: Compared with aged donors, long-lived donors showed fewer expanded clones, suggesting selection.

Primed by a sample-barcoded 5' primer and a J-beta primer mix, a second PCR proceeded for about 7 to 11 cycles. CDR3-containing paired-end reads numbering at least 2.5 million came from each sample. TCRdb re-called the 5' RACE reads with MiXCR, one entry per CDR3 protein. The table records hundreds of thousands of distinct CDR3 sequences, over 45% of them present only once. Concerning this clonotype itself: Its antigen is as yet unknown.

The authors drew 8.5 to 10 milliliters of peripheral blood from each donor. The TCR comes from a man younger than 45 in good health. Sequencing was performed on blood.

The CDR3 region is CASSLESTSSVQYF. The CDR3 nucleotides read TGTGCCAGCAGCTTAGAATCCACTAGCAGTGTTCAGTACTTC. This chain connects TRBV7-8 to TRBJ2-4, with D possibly matching TRBD2 (6 bases). CDR3 length: 14 residues. From germline, CDR1 is SGHVS and CDR2 FQNEAQ. Trimming stripped 1 base from V and 11 bases from J, with 15 bases between. The entire variable domain, with the rest obtained from reference TRBV7-8 and TRBJ2-4, is as follows: GAGVSQSPRYKVAKRGQDVALRCDPISGHVSLFWYQQALGQGPEFLTYFQNEAQLDKSGLPSDRFFAERPEGSVSTLKIQRTQQEDSAVYLCASSLESTSSVQYFGAGTRLSVL.